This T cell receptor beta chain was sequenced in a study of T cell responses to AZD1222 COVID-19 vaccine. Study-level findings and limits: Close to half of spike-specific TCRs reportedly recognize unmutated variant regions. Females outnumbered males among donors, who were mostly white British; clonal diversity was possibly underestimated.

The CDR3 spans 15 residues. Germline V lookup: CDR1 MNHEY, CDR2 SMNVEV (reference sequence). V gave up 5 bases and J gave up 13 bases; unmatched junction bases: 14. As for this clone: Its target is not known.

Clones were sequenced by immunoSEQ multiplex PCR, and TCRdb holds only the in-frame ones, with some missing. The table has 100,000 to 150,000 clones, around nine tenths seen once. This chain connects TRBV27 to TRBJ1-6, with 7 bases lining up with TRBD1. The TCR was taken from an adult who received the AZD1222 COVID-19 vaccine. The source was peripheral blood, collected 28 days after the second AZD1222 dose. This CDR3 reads CASSPPRQGRGPLHF. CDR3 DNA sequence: TGTGCCAGCAGTCCCCCTCGACAGGGTCGCGGTCCCCTCCACTTT.